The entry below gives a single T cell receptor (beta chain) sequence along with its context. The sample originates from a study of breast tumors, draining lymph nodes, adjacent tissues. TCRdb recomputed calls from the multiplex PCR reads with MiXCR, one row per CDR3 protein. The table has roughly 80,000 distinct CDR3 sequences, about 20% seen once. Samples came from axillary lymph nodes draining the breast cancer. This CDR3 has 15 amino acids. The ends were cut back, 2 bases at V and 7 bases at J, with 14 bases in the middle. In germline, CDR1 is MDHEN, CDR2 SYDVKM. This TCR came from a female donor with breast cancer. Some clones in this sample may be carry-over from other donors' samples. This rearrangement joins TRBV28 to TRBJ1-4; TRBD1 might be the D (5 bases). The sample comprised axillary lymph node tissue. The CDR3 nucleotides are TGTGCCAGCAGTTTAGGGGGTCAGGGTGGTGAAAAACTGTTTTTT. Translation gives CASSLGGQGGEKLFF.